What follows describes a single T cell receptor beta chain. This sample is drawn from a study of blood T cell repertoires in COVID-19. The data were produced by immunoSEQ multiplex PCR, yet TCRdb's version contains in-frame clones alone and is incomplete. The table lists approximately 150,000 clones, 70% to 90% of them singletons. CDR1 is GTSNPN and CDR2 is SVGIG in the germline V gene (reference sequence). V was shortened by 1 base and J by 4 bases, with 9 bases between the two germline ends. This CDR3 region has 13 residues. This TCR was sampled from a woman between 45 and 65 years old with COVID-19, enrolled during active disease. Sequencing was performed on peripheral blood. The chain carries TRBV30 and TRBJ2-3, with no clear D. The CDR3: CAWSDSVADTQYF. In DNA, the CDR3 is TGTGCCTGGAGTGATTCGGTTGCAGATACGCAGTATTTT.